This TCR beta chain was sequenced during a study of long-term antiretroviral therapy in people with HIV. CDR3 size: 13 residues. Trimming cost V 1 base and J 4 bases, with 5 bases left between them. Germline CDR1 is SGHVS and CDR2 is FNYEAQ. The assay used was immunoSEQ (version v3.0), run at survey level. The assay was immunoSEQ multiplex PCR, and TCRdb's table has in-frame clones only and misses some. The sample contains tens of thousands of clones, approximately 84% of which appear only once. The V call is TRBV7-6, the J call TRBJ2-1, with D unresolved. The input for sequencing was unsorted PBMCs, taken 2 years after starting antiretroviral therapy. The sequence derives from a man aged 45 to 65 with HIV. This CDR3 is CASSLDLYNEQFF. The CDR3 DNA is TGTGCCAGCAGCTTAGACCTTTACAATGAGCAGTTCTTC.